This is a list of T cell receptor beta chains from one sample in a study of cytomegalovirus exposure and HLA in healthy donors. Method: immunoSEQ multiplex PCR; TCRdb's copy keeps in-frame clones and lacks some. The sample has some 150,000 clones, approximately 80% seen once; the top ten hold about 3.9%. The sequenced sample was PBMCs. These TCRs come from a man between 18 and 35 years old in good health and CMV-seronegative. CDR3s include the opening cysteine and the closing phenylalanine or tryptophan. The D gene is left open where the match is weak. The size entry is marked missing in some rows and otherwise reads once, few, many or a size class.

d_gene	v_gene	j_gene	abundance	CDR3nt	CDR3aa
TRBD1	TRBV27	TRBJ2-5	.	TGTGCCAGCCGAAATACGGACAGGGCGGTCGAGACCCAGTACTTC	CASRNTDRAVETQYF
TRBD2	TRBV6-1	TRBJ2-5	.	TGTGCCAGCAGTGTATCGCTAGCGGGAGAGGTAGTCCCAAGGGAGACCCAGTACTTC	CASSVSLAGEVVPRETQYF
.	TRBV10-1	TRBJ1-1	once	TGCGCCAGCAGTGAGTCTAGACTCCGAGAAGCTTTCTTT	CASSESRLREAFF
.	TRBV7-3	TRBJ2-3	.	TGTGCCAGCAAGGTCAGGGATACGCAGTATTTT	CASKVRDTQYF
TRBD2	TRBV10-1	TRBJ2-7	.	TGCGCCAGCAGTGAGTCCTTGACTAGCAGCTCCTACGAGCAGTACTTC	CASSESLTSSSYEQYF
TRBD1	TRBV5-1	TRBJ2-3	.	TGCGCCAGCAGCTTCCGGGACAGGGGCACAGATACGCAGTATTTT	CASSFRDRGTDTQYF
.	TRBV28	TRBJ2-5	.	TGTGCCAGCAGTCTCCCGGAAGAGACCCAGTACTTC	CASSLPEETQYF
.	TRBV30	TRBJ2-7	.	TGTGCCTGGAGTAAGGGTGGGCGGGGACCCACCTACGAGCAGTACTTC	CAWSKGGRGPTYEQYF
TRBD1	TRBV27	TRBJ2-5	.	TGTGCCAGCAGTCCAGAAGACAGGGGGTGGTTGGAGACCCAGTACTTC	CASSPEDRGWLETQYF
.	TRBV19	TRBJ1-2	.	TGTGCCAGTAGACAGGGTTTTCATGGCTACACCTTC	CASRQGFHGYTF
.	TRBV5-6	TRBJ2-4	.	TGTGCCAGCAGCCCAGGGTTGTCCAAAAACATTCAGTACTTC	CASSPGLSKNIQYF
.	TRBV5-4	TRBJ2-7	.	TGTGCCAGCAGCTTGGGTATGAGCTCCTACGAGCAGTACTTC	CASSLGMSSYEQYF
TRBD1	TRBV19	TRBJ1-2	.	TGTGCCAGTAGATCCGCCGGACAGGAAACTAACTATGGCTACACCTTC	CASRSAGQETNYGYTF
.	TRBV12-2	TRBJ1-2	.	TGTGCAAGTCGCTCTCAACGACAGGGCGGCGGCTACACCTTC	CASRSQRQGGGYTF
.	TRBV30	TRBJ1-4	.	TGTGCCTGGACCCCGACAGACACCTATGAAAAACTGTTTTTT	CAWTPTDTYEKLFF
.	TRBV6-1	TRBJ1-1	.	TGTGCCAGCAGGGGGCCTCCCCGGGGGAAAGCTTTCTTT	CASRGPPRGKAFF
TRBD2	TRBV6-4	TRBJ2-1	few	TGTGCCAGCAGTGTTTCTAGCGGCCTATACAATGAGCAGTTCTTC	CASSVSSGLYNEQFF
TRBD2	TRBV5-6	TRBJ2-1	.	TGTGCCAGCAGCTTCTTTAGCGGGGGTCGGAATGAGCAGTTCTTC	CASSFFSGGRNEQFF
TRBD1	TRBV18	TRBJ2-5	.	TGTGCCAGCTCACCCACACAGGGGGAAGAGACCCAGTACTTC	CASSPTQGEETQYF
TRBD2	TRBV7-9	TRBJ2-3	.	TGTGCCAGCAGCCCGCCCCGGGGGGGGGAAGATACGCAGTATTTT	CASSPPRGGEDTQYF
.	TRBV10-3	TRBJ1-1	few	TGTGCCATCAGTGAGTCTACAGTGAACACTGAAGCTTTCTTT	CAISESTVNTEAFF
.	TRBV2	TRBJ2-7	.	TGTGCCAGCAGTGAAGAGAGGGCGAGAGCTACGATTAAGTACTTC	CASSEERARATIKYF
.	TRBV6-5	TRBJ2-7	.	TGTGCCAGCAGTTACTCTGATAGCCCGGCCTACGAGCAGTACTTC	CASSYSDSPAYEQYF
TRBD1	TRBV19	TRBJ1-5	.	TGTGCCAGTAGTTGGGACAGGGGCCCTTCGCAGGGGCCCCAGCATTTT	CASSWDRGPSQGPQHF
.	TRBV5-5	TRBJ2-7	.	TGTGCCAGCAGCACCCCCGGGTCCCCGGTGGACGAGCAGTACTTC	CASSTPGSPVDEQYF
.	TRBV10-1	TRBJ2-5	.	TGCGCCAGCGTACAAGACAGACAAGAGACCCAGTACTTC	CASVQDRQETQYF
TRBD2	TRBV2	TRBJ2-3	few	TGTGCCAGCAGTGAAGGGAGCGGGGGGCACACAGATACGCAGTATTTT	CASSEGSGGHTDTQYF
.	TRBV10-1	TRBJ2-5	.	TGCGCCAGCAGTGAGTCGTACGCGGGGCAAGAGACCCAGTACTTC	CASSESYAGQETQYF
TRBD1	TRBV6-1	TRBJ2-7	once	TGTGCCAGCAGTGAAACTCGGACAGGGATCCACGAGCAGTACTTC	CASSETRTGIHEQYF
.	TRBV5-4	TRBJ1-1	.	TGTGCCAGCAGCTTGGTACGGGGGGCGGACACTGAAGCTTTCTTT	CASSLVRGADTEAFF
TRBD2	TRBV18	TRBJ2-5	once	TGTGCCAGCTCGCGACGGACTAGCGGGGGAGTATTCCAAGAGACCCAGTACTTC	CASSRRTSGGVFQETQYF
TRBD1	TRBV6-1	TRBJ2-1	once	TGTGCCAGCAAGGGACAGGGAGGGGTCAACAATGAGCAGTTCTTC	CASKGQGGVNNEQFF
.	TRBV7-9	TRBJ1-2	.	TGTGCCAGCAGCTTAGGTCTGGAGGAAGGCTACACCTTC	CASSLGLEEGYTF
TRBD1	TRBV13	TRBJ1-2	.	TGTGCCAGCACCCGGACAGGGGGCGGATATGGCTACACCTTC	CASTRTGGGYGYTF
.	TRBV19	TRBJ2-2	.	TGTGCCAGTGGGGCAGGGCGGTCCGGGGAGCTGTTTTTT	CASGAGRSGELFF
TRBD2	TRBV9	TRBJ2-3	.	TGTGCCAGCAGCGTAGGGCTAGCGGGCGGAGGTAGCACAGATACGCAGTATTTT	CASSVGLAGGGSTDTQYF
.	TRBV29-1	TRBJ1-3	few	TGCAGCGTTGAAACCTCGGCAGGGTCAGGAAACACCATATATTTT	CSVETSAGSGNTIYF
.	TRBV19	TRBJ1-1	once	TGTGCCAGTATGAGTCAGGGGAACACTGAAGCTTTCTTT	CASMSQGNTEAFF
TRBD2	TRBV7-3	TRBJ2-1	.	TGTGCCAGCAGCTTAGGAGCGGGGGCTTCCTACAATGAGCAGTTCTTC	CASSLGAGASYNEQFF
.	TRBV19	TRBJ1-3	.	TGTGCCAGTAGTATCAGAACGGAGAGCTCTGGAAACACCATATATTTT	CASSIRTESSGNTIYF
.	TRBV29-1	TRBJ2-1	few	TGCAGCGTTACGGCACCCTTCGGGAATGAGCAGTTCTTC	CSVTAPFGNEQFF
TRBD1	TRBV5-1	TRBJ2-3	.	TGCGCCAGCAGCTTCGGCAGGGGGGATACGCAGTATTTT	CASSFGRGDTQYF
TRBD2	TRBV5-1	TRBJ2-1	.	TGCGCCAGCAGCTTTAGCGGGGGGGTTGGGAATGAGCAGTTCTTC	CASSFSGGVGNEQFF
TRBD1	TRBV23-1	TRBJ1-2	.	TGCGCCAGCAGTCAAAAACGAGGGGGACAGCCCCGAACCTATGGCTACACCTTC	CASSQKRGGQPRTYGYTF
TRBD1	TRBV5-1	TRBJ1-3	.	TGCGCCAGCAGCGGCGACAGGGTCGCCCTTGGAAACACCATATATTTT	CASSGDRVALGNTIYF
.	TRBV5-1	TRBJ2-7	few	TGCGCCAGCAGCTTGGCGTCGGAGACAGTCGCCTACGAGCAGTACTTC	CASSLASETVAYEQYF
.	TRBV2	TRBJ1-2	.	TGTGCCAGCAGTGAAATACAGGTTTATGGCTACACCTTC	CASSEIQVYGYTF
.	TRBV7-9	TRBJ1-1	.	TGTGCCAGCATGGAGCAAGGGAACACTGAAGCTTTCTTT	CASMEQGNTEAFF
.	TRBV6-1	TRBJ1-3	.	TGTGCCAGCAGTGCAGCGGGCAGGCCTTTAAACACCATATATTTT	CASSAAGRPLNTIYF
.	TRBV6-1	TRBJ2-7	.	TGTGCCAGCAGTGAAGGGGTTGGAGCCTACGAGCAGTACTTC	CASSEGVGAYEQYF
.	TRBV25-1	TRBJ2-5	.	TGTGCCAGCAGTGAAACGGACTTGCAAGAGACCCAGTACTTC	CASSETDLQETQYF
TRBD1	TRBV7-3	TRBJ2-5	.	TGTGCCAGCAGCCGGGACAGGGCTGGAGAGACCCAGTACTTC	CASSRDRAGETQYF
TRBD1	TRBV16	TRBJ2-2	once	TGTGCCAGCAGCCCGGACAGGCTGGGCACCGGGGAGCTGTTTTTT	CASSPDRLGTGELFF
TRBD1	TRBV28	TRBJ1-4	.	TGTGCCAGCTTTCAGGCGACAGGGCGGAAAAAACTGTTTTTT	CASFQATGRKKLFF
TRBD2	TRBV4-1	TRBJ2-1	few	TGCGCCAGCAGCCAAGTATACGGGGGGGCTTACAATGAGCAGTTCTTC	CASSQVYGGAYNEQFF
.	TRBV10-3	TRBJ2-1	.	TGTGCCATCAGAAGACAGGAAAGCTCCTACAATGAGCAGTTCTTC	CAIRRQESSYNEQFF
.	TRBV13	TRBJ2-1	.	TGTGCCAGCAGCTTATCGGGGGACTACAATGAGCAGTTCTTC	CASSLSGDYNEQFF